This TCR beta chain came from a study of response to subunit inactivated influenza vaccine. TCRdb ran MiXCR on the RT-PCR reads and lists one entry per CDR3 protein. The sample shows approximately 520,000 distinct CDR3 sequences, over 25% of them seen only once. Study findings and constraints: Few additional T cells are recruited per seasonal influenza vaccination, authors suggested.

This clonotype was counted a few times. The antigen is unknown. Unmatched junction bases numbered 6, after V lost 3 bases and J lost 6 bases. The CDR3 sequence is 16 residues long. Per the germline V gene, CDR1 is LGHNA and CDR2 is YNFKEQ. This receptor was identified in a middle-aged man who received an inactivated influenza vaccine. The V call is TRBV4-2, the J call TRBJ1-4; 11 bases are shared with TRBD1. Sequenced material: CD4+ T cells sorted from PBMCs, taken roughly 5 days after vaccination. Here the CDR3 reads CASSQDGQGAHEKLFF. The CDR3 region has the DNA TGTGCCAGCAGCCAGGACGGACAGGGGGCGCATGAAAAACTGTTTTTT.